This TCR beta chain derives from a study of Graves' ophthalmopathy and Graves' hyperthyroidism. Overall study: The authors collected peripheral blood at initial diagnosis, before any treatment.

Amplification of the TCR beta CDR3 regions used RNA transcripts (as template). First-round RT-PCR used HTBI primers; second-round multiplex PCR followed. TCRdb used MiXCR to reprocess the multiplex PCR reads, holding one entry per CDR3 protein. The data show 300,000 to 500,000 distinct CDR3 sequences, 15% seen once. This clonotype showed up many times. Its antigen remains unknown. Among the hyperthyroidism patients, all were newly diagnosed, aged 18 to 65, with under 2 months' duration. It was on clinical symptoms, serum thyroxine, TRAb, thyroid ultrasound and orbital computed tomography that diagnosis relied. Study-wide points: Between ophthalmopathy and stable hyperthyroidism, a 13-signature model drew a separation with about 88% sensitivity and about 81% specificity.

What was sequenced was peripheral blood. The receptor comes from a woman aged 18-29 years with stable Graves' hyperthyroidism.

The CDR3 reads CASSQDSSRYEAFF. DNA for the CDR3: TGCGCCAGCAGCCAAGACAGTAGCAGGTATGAAGCTTTCTTT. The rearrangement uses TRBV4-1 and TRBJ1-1; D gene unclear. Trimming cost V 0 bases and J 7 bases, with 12 bases left between them. In germline, CDR1 is MGHRA, CDR2 YSYEKL. The CDR3 extends over 14 amino acids.